The sequence of this T cell receptor beta chain was determined in a study of cytomegalovirus exposure and HLA in healthy donors. Whole-study results and caveats: Earlier findings revealed that most TCR beta V segments proved productive either about 90% or about 30% of the time. Researchers catalogued about 160 TCR beta chains as cytomegalovirus-associated. Researchers left out some V segments, among them TRBV6-2 and TRBV6-3, as indistinguishable.

In the PCR, 60 Vbeta and 13 Jbeta primers were used. TCRdb keeps only in-frame clones here, not all; method: immunoSEQ multiplex PCR. This table holds 65,000 to 95,000 clones. The V and J ends lost 5 bases and 9 bases, in that order; junction bases with no gene match: 7. The CDR3 spans 15 residues. CDR1 and CDR2 (germline): LNHNV, YYDKDF (reference sequence). As regards this clone: Its antigen is still unknown.

Source material: PBMCs. The chain links TRBV15 to TRBJ2-1; 13 bases agree with TRBD2. The receptor's source is a female donor in good health and CMV-seropositive. CDR3 bases: TGTGCCACCAGCCCTACTAGCGGGGGGGCGGGTGAGCAGTTCTTC. It specifies CATSPTSGGAGEQFF.